Listed here are 21 T cell receptor beta chains from one sample, sequenced in a study of blood T cell repertoires in COVID-19. Clones were read by immunoSEQ multiplex PCR, and TCRdb kept only the in-frame ones, dropping some. The repertoire has hundreds of thousands of clones, more than 75% of them found once; the top ten carry less than 2.5%. Sequenced: peripheral blood. The receptors shown here come from a woman aged 25 to 39 who had recovered from COVID-19.

J is TRBJ2-5 and V is TRBV5-6; TRBD1 matches at 7 bases. With V trimmed by 2 bases and J by 5 bases, 3 bases remained unmatched. The CDR3 totals 13 residues. Germline V gene data show CDR1 as SGHDT and CDR2 as YYEEEE. As DNA, the CDR3 is TGTGCCAGCAGCTTTGGACAGGAGGAGACCCAGTACTTC. Amino acids: CASSFGQEETQYF.

V usage is TRBV21-1 and J usage is TRBJ2-1; the table names TRBD2, a call not compared with the DNA. TRBV21-1 is given as a pseudogene. The CDR3 has 13 residues. The CDR3 bases are TGTGCCAGCAGCAAGGGAGGGGGAGGTGAGCAGTTCTTC. Protein: CASSKGGGGEQFF.

This clone occurred once. The CDR3 loop reads CASSLSGGETQYF. As DNA, the CDR3 is TGCGCCAGCAGCCTTTCGGGGGGGGAGACCCAGTACTTC. V gene TRBV4-3 combines with J gene TRBJ2-5; 8 nucleotides align to TRBD2. Trimming at V came to 4 bases and at J to 5 bases, leaving 3 bases not matched to a gene. Germline values: CDR1 LGHNA, CDR2 YSLEER. CDR3 length: 13 amino acids.

This clone was detected only once. The CDR3 protein is CASSQGQPPLLYEQYF. The DNA for the CDR3 is TGCGCCAGCAGTCAGGGACAGCCCCCTCTTCTCTACGAGCAGTACTTC. This rearrangement joins TRBV23-1 to TRBJ2-7; 7 bases fit TRBD1. TRBV23-1 is annotated as an ORF whose role is uncertain. V shed 3 bases, J shed 3 bases, and the junction held 11 bases outside the gene matches. The CDR3 is made up of 16 amino acids.

This clone was counted between two and nine times. This sequence joins TRBV5-4 and TRBJ1-5; D is perhaps TRBD1 (6 bases). The CDR3 extends over 16 amino acids. From germline, CDR1 is SGHNT and CDR2 YYREEE (reference sequence). The V gene lost 0 bases and the J gene lost 5 bases, with 15 bases spanning the gap. This chain's CDR3 is CASSLGGTGNHQPQHF. The DNA for the CDR3 is TGTGCCAGCAGCTTGGGCGGTACAGGGAATCATCAGCCCCAGCATTTT.

This clone appeared a few times. V and J are TRBV2 and TRBJ2-2, with D possibly being TRBD2 (5 bases). The CDR3 length is 12 residues. V shed 6 bases and J shed 6 bases, with 8 bases lying between them. Per germline, CDR1 SNHLY and CDR2 FYNNEI. Here the CDR3 reads CASRVASGELFF. The CDR3, as DNA: TGTGCCAGCAGGGTAGCGTCCGGGGAGCTGTTTTTT.

V usage is TRBV28 and J usage is TRBJ2-7, with 7 bases fitting TRBD2. This CDR3 region has 15 residues. Germline CDR1 is MDHEN and CDR2 is SYDVKM. The V segment lost 7 bases and the J segment 7 bases; nucleotides outside the gene matches: 16. CDR3 region: CASTQRGSWGGEQYF. CDR3 sequence (DNA): TGTGCCAGCACCCAACGGGGGAGCTGGGGAGGGGAGCAGTACTTC.

The chain couples TRBV19 to TRBJ1-1; tentatively, D is TRBD1 (6 bases). V dropped 3 bases and J dropped 4 bases, with 24 bases sitting between them. Germline values: CDR1 LNHDA, CDR2 SQIVND (reference sequence). The CDR3 sequence is 18 residues long. The CDR3 sequence: CASSMETGWGSTSTEAFF. CDR3 DNA sequence: TGTGCCAGTAGTATGGAGACAGGTTGGGGTAGCACATCCACTGAAGCTTTCTTT.

V and J are TRBV18 and TRBJ2-1; 10 positions agree with TRBD2. V lost 0 bases, J lost 5 bases, and 4 bases stayed unmatched. Per germline, CDR1 KGHSH and CDR2 LQKENI. The CDR3 is 16 residues long. The CDR3 nucleotides read TGTGCCAGCTCACCACCGAGCGGGAGGGGGGACAATGAGCAGTTCTTC. It is translated as CASSPPSGRGDNEQFF.

About this clone itself: The sample contains more than one DNA sequence encoding this CDR3. The V gene is TRBV19, the J gene TRBJ1-1; D remains unclear. Germline CDR1 is LNHDA and CDR2 is SQIVND (reference sequence). There are 13 residues in the CDR3. The ends were cut back, 1 base at V and 1 base at J, with 4 bases in the middle. This CDR3 reads CASSIGANTEAFF. The DNA of the CDR3 is TGTGCCAGTAGTATAGGAGCGAACACTGAAGCTTTCTTT.

This chain connects TRBV19 to TRBJ1-3; D ambiguous. V lost 3 bases and J lost 0, with 12 bases in between. Per germline, CDR1 LNHDA and CDR2 SQIVND (reference sequence). The CDR3 sequence is 16 residues long. CDR3 amino acids: CASSIEQKDSGNTIYF. The CDR3 DNA sequence: TGTGCCAGTAGTATTGAACAGAAAGACTCTGGAAACACCATATATTTT.

J is TRBJ2-1 and V is TRBV19; the D gene is possibly TRBD2 (5 bases). The CDR3 has 15 residues. Trimming cost V 3 bases and J 0 bases, with 9 bases left between them. Germline V gene data show CDR1 as LNHDA and CDR2 as SQIVND (reference sequence). CDR3 region: CASSISGDSYNEQFF. CDR3 sequence (DNA): TGTGCCAGTAGTATTTCCGGGGACTCCTACAATGAGCAGTTCTTC. The full variable domain, its missing parts supplied by reference TRBV19 and TRBJ2-1, is DGGITQSPKYLFRKEGQNVTLSCEQNLNHDAMYWYRQDPGQGLRLIYYSQIVNDFQKGDIAEGYSVSREKKESFPLTVTSAQKNPTAFYLCASSISGDSYNEQFFGPGTRLTVL.

This chain connects TRBV10-3 to TRBJ1-1, with D tentatively TRBD1 (6 bases). This CDR3 spans 11 amino acids. Germline V gene lookup returns CDR1 ENHRY and CDR2 SYGVKD. The germline V and J ends were trimmed by 8 bases and 10 bases, with 14 bases remaining between them. CDR3 coding DNA: TGTGCCATCTCGCGGGGGGGCATAGCTTTCTTT. Protein product: CAISRGGIAFF.

This chain connects TRBV27 to TRBJ2-7; 9 positions agree with TRBD1. The CDR3 has 14 amino acids. The V and J ends lost 3 bases and 5 bases, in that order; junction bases with no gene match: 5. Per germline, CDR1 MNHEY and CDR2 SMNVEV (reference sequence). CDR3 bases: TGTGCCAGCAGTTTTGTGGGACAGGGCGACGAGCAGTACTTC. Translating it yields CASSFVGQGDEQYF.

The chain combines TRBV19 with TRBJ2-3, with TRBD2 identical over 13 bases. This CDR3 contains 16 residues. The V segment lost 8 bases and the J segment 1 base; nucleotides outside the gene matches: 6. Germline values: CDR1 LNHDA, CDR2 SQIVND (reference sequence). The CDR3 DNA is TGTGCCAGTCAACCGGGGACTAGCGGGGGCACAGATACGCAGTATTTT. Its protein is CASQPGTSGGTDTQYF.

This chain links TRBV7-9 with TRBJ2-1, with D possibly TRBD2 on 5 matching bases. Germline V gene data show CDR1 as SEHNR and CDR2 as FQNEAQ (reference sequence). The CDR3 totals 15 residues. The V end was cut by 2 bases, the J end by 6 bases, with 14 bases between. The CDR3 DNA reads as TGTGCCAGCAGCTTAAGTCTAGCTGAAGGCAATGAGCAGTTCTTC. Protein product: CASSLSLAEGNEQFF.

The chain carries TRBV28 and TRBJ2-5; 7 positions agree with TRBD2. The CDR3 covers 15 residues. Germline CDR1 is MDHEN and CDR2 is SYDVKM. V shed 3 bases and J 3 bases; nucleotides not matched to a gene: 7. The CDR3 region is CASSFGALAEETQYF. In DNA form, the CDR3 reads TGTGCCAGCAGTTTTGGGGCGCTAGCGGAAGAGACCCAGTACTTC.

The gene calls are TRBV2 and TRBJ2-2; tentatively, D is TRBD1 (6 bases). V was pared by 6 bases and J by 2 bases, with 10 bases between. The CDR3 has 14 residues. Germline assignment: CDR1 SNHLY and CDR2 FYNNEI. CDR3 DNA: TGTGCCAGCAGCCTACAGGGAAACACCGGGGAGCTGTTTTTT. Amino acids: CASSLQGNTGELFF.

The V call is TRBV5-6, the J call TRBJ1-3; D is possibly TRBD1 (6 bases). V was shortened by 4 bases and J by 0 bases, with 11 bases between the two germline ends. The CDR3 runs 15 residues. Germline assignment: CDR1 SGHDT and CDR2 YYEEEE. The DNA of the CDR3 is TGTGCCAGCAGCCGCGGACAGAGCTCTGGAAACACCATATATTTT. Encoded protein: CASSRGQSSGNTIYF.

The gene calls are TRBV5-6 and TRBJ1-2; TRBD1 matches 12 bases. J gave up 3 bases and V 2 bases, and 2 bases lay outside the gene matches. The CDR3 contains 15 residues. Germline loops: CDR1 SGHDT, CDR2 YYEEEE. The CDR3 loop is CASSFGTGGYYGYTF. DNA for the CDR3: TGTGCCAGCAGCTTCGGGACAGGGGGCTACTATGGCTACACCTTC. Full variable domain (missing parts from reference TRBV5-6 and TRBJ1-2): DAGVTQSPTHLIKTRGQQVTLRCSPKSGHDTVSWYQQALGQGPQFIFQYYEEEERQRGNFPDRFSGHQFPNYSSELNVNALLLGDSALYLCASSFGTGGYYGYTFGSGTRLTVV.

This chain joins TRBV2 and TRBJ2-2; 13 bases align to TRBD2. This CDR3 contains 15 residues. Trimming cost V 6 bases and J 6 bases; bases outside gene matches: 4. The V gene's germline CDR1 is SNHLY and CDR2 FYNNEI. The DNA of the CDR3 is TGTGCCAGCAGGGGGACTAGCGGGGTGGCCGGGGAGCTGTTTTTT. Protein product: CASRGTSGVAGELFF.